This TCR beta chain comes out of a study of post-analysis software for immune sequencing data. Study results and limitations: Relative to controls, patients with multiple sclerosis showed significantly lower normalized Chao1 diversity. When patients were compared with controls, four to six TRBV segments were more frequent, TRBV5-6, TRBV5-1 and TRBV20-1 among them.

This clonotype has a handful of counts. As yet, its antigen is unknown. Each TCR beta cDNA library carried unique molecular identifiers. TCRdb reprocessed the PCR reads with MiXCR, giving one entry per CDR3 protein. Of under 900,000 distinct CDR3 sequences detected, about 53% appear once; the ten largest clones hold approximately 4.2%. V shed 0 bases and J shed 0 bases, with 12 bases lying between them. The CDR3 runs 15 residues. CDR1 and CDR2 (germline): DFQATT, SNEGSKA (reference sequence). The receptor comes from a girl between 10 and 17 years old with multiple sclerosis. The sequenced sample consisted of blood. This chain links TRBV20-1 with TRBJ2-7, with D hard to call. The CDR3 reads CSARDGRRSSYEQYF. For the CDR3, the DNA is TGCAGTGCTAGAGATGGGCGAAGAAGCTCCTACGAGCAGTACTTC.